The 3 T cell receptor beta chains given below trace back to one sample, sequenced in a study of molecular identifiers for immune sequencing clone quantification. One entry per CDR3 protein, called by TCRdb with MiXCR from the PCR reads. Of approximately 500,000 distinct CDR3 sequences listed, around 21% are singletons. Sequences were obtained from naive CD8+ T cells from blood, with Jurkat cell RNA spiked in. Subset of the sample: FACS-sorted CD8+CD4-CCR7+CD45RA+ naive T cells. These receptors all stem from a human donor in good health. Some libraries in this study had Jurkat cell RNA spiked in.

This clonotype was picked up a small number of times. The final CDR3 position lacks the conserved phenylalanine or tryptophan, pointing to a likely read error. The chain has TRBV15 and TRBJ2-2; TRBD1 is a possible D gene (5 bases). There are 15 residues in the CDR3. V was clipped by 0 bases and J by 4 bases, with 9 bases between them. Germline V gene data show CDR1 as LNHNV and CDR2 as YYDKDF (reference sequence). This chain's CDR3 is CATSRDLGLTGELFS. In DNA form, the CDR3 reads TGTGCCACCAGCAGAGATTTGGGGCTCACCGGGGAGCTGTTTTCT.

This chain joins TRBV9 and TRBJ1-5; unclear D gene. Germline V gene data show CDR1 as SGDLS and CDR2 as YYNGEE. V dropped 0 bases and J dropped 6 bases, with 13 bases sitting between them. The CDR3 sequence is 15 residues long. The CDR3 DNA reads TGTGCCAGCAGCGTAGTTGACCTTATAGGTCAGCCCCAGCATTTT. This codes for CASSVVDLIGQPQHF.

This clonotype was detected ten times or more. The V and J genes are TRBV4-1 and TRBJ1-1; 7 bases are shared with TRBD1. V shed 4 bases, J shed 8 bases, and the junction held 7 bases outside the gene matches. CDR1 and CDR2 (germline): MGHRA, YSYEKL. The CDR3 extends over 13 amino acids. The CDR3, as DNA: TGCGCCAGCAGCCCAAGACAGGGAGCGGAAGCTTTCTTT. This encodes CASSPRQGAEAFF.